The sequence of this T cell receptor beta chain was determined in a study of blood T cell repertoires in COVID-19. Study as a whole: COVID-19 samples from acute and convalescent phases originated in the United States, Italy and Spain. PBMCs, B-cell-depleted T cells, or T cells were the source of the cDNA or gDNA that made up the material.

With 0 bases removed from V and 0 bases from J, the gap between germline ends came to 7 bases. The CDR3 is 16 amino acids. Per germline, CDR1 SGDLS and CDR2 YYNGEE. Some clones are missing from TCRdb's copy, which holds only in-frame ones; the method was immunoSEQ multiplex PCR. The sample yields under 150,000 clones, more than 70% seen once. This TCR came from a woman in her forties or fifties with acute or convalescent COVID-19. The sequencing sample was made of peripheral blood. The chain links TRBV9 to TRBJ1-6; D call uncertain. The CDR3 bases are TGTGCCAGCAGCGTAGCGGGATCCTCCTATAATTCACCCCTCCACTTT. Translation gives CASSVAGSSYNSPLHF.